This T cell receptor (beta chain) is drawn from a study of blood T cell repertoires in COVID-19. Overall study: COVID-19 samples, acute and convalescent, were from the United States, Italy and Spain. From T cells, B-cell-depleted T cells, or PBMCs came the material, which was cDNA or gDNA.

V gave up 1 base and J gave up 8 bases, with 18 bases separating them. Germline lookup yields CDR1 SQVTM and CDR2 ANQGSEA. The CDR3 is made up of 15 amino acids. In its sample, this clone was seen once. Methods used by the authors: By means of reference gene primer amplification, nucleated cell counts were estimated. The method was immunoSEQ multiplex PCR; TCRdb's version includes in-frame clones alone and lacks a portion of them. V and J calls and clone size follow that table, whereas D and trimming were derived from the DNA. The data show about 140,000 clones, approximately 85% seen once. V gene TRBV29-1 combines with J gene TRBJ1-3, with D perhaps TRBD1 (5 bases). The sequencing input was peripheral blood. This TCR was sampled from a man aged 45 to 65 with acute or convalescent COVID-19. The CDR3: CSVEGLADSLDTIYF. CDR3 nucleotide sequence: TGCAGCGTTGAAGGGTTGGCAGACAGTTTAGACACCATATATTTT.